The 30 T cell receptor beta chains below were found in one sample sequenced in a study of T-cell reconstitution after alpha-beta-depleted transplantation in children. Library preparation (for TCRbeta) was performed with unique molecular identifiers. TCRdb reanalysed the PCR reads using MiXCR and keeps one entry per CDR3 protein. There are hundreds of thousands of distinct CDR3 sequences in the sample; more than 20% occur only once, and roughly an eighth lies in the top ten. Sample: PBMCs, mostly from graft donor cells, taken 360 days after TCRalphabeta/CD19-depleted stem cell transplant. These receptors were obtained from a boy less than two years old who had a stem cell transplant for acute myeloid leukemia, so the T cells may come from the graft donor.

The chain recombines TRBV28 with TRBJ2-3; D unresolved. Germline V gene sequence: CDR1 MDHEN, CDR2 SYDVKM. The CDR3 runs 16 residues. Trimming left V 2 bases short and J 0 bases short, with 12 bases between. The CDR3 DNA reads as TGTGCCAGCAGTTTAAGAGCCCCCTCTAGCACAGATACGCAGTATTTT. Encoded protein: CASSLRAPSSTDTQYF.

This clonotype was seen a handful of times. The CDR3 here is CASSYQAGGVNTEAFF. For the CDR3, the DNA is TGTGCCAGCAGTTACCAGGCGGGGGGAGTGAACACTGAAGCTTTCTTT. The chain combines TRBV6-5 with TRBJ1-1, with a possible D match to TRBD1 (5 bases). Germline assignment: CDR1 MNHEY and CDR2 SVGAGI. V was clipped by 2 bases and J by 0 bases, with 13 bases between them. The CDR3 runs 16 residues.

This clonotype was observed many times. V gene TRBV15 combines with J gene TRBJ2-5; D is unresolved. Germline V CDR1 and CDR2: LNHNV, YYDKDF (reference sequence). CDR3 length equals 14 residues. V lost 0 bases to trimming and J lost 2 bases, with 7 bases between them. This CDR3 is CATSRDWGQETQYF. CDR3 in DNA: TGTGCCACCAGCAGAGATTGGGGTCAAGAGACCCAGTACTTC.

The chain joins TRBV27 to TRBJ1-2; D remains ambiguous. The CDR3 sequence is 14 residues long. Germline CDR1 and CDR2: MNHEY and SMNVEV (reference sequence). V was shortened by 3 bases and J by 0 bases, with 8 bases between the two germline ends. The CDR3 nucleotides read TGTGCCAGCAGTTTGGGGAGAGCTAACTATGGCTACACCTTC. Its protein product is CASSLGRANYGYTF.

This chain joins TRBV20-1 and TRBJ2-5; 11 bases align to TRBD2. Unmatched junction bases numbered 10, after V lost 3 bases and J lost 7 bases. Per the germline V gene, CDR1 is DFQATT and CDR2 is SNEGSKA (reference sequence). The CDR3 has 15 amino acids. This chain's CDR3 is CSARAYGTSGGTQYF. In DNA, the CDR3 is TGCAGTGCTAGGGCCTACGGAACTAGCGGGGGGACCCAGTACTTC.

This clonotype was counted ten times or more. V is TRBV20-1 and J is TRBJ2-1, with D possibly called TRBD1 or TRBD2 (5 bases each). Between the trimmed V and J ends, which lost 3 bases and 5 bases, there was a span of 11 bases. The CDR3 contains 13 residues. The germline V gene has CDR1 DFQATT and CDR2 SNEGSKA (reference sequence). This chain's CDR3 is CSASRGQHNEQFF. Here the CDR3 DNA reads TGCAGTGCTAGTCGGGGCCAGCACAATGAGCAGTTCTTC.

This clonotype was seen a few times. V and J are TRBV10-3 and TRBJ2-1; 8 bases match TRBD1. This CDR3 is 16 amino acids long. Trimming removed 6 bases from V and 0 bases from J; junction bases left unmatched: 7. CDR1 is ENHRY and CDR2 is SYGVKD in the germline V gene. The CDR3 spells CAIRSTGDRSYNEQFF. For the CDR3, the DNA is TGTGCCATCAGATCGACAGGGGACCGCTCCTACAATGAGCAGTTCTTC.

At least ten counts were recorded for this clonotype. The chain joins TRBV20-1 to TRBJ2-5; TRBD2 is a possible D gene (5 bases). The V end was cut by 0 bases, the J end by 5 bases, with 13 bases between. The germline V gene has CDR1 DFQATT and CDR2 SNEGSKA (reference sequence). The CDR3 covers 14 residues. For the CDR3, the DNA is TGCAGTGCTAGAGATTCGGATAGAGGGGAGACCCAGTACTTC. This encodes CSARDSDRGETQYF.

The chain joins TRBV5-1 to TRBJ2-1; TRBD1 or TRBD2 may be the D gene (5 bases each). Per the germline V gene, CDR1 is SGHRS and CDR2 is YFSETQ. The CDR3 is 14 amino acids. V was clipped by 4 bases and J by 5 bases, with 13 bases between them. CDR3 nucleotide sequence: TGCGCCAGCAGCCCGGCCGGGGCAAACAATGAGCAGTTCTTC. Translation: CASSPAGANNEQFF.

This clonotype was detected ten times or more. The CDR3 DNA reads as TGTGCCAGCAGCTTAAAAAGGGGATCTGGAAACACCATATATTTT. Translating gives CASSLKRGSGNTIYF. The chain recombines TRBV7-6 with TRBJ1-3; D is perhaps TRBD1 (5 bases). V gave up 2 bases and J gave up 1 base, with 9 bases separating them. The germline CDR1 and CDR2 sequences are SGHVS and FNYEAQ. The CDR3 has 15 amino acids. The full variable domain, completed using reference TRBV7-6 and TRBJ1-3, is GAGVSQSPRYKVTKRGQDVALRCDPISGHVSLYWYRQALGQGPEFLTYFNYEAQQDKSGLPNDRFSAERPEGSISTLTIQRTEQRDSAMYRCASSLKRGSGNTIYFGEGSWLTVV.

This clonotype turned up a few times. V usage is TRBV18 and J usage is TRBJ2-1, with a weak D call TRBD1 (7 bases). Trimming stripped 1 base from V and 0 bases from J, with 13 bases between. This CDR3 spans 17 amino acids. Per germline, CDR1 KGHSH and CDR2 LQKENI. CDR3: CASSPLRQGGSYNEQFF. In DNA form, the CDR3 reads TGTGCCAGCTCACCACTTCGGCAGGGGGGCTCCTACAATGAGCAGTTCTTC. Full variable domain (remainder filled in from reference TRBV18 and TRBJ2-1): NAGVMQNPRHLVRRRGQEARLRCSPMKGHSHVYWYRQLPEEGLKFMVYLQKENIIDESGMPKERFSAEFPKEGPSILRIQQVVRGDSAAYFCASSPLRQGGSYNEQFFGPGTRLTVL.

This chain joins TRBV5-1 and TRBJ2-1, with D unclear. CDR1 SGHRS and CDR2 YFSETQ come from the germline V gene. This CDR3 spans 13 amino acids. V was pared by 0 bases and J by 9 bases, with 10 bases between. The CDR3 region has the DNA TGCGCCAGCAGCTTGGCCGAAGGCGGTGAGCAGTTCTTC. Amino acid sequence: CASSLAEGGEQFF.

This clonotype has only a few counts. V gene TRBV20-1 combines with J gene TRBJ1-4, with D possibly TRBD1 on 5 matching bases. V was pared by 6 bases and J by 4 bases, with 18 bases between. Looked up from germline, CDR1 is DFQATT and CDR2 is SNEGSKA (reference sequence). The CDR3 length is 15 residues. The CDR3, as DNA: TGCAGTGCCCGGGACGGCTCCGGTCTTAATGAAAAACTGTTTTTT. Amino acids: CSARDGSGLNEKLFF.

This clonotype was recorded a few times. CDR3 bases: TGCAGTGCTAGTGGCGGGCAGAATGAAAAACTGTTTTTT. This gives the protein CSASGGQNEKLFF. The V gene is TRBV20-1, the J gene TRBJ1-4; unclear D gene. Trimming removed 3 bases from V and 5 bases from J, with 10 bases in between. From germline, CDR1 is DFQATT and CDR2 SNEGSKA (reference sequence). The CDR3 runs to 13 residues.

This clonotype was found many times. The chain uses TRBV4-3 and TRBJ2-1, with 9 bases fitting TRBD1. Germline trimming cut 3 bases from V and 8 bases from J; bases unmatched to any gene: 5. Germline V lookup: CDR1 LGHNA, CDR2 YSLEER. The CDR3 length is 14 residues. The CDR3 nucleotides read TGCGCCAGCAGCCATGGGACAGGGTTCTATGAGCAGTTCTTC. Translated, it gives CASSHGTGFYEQFF.

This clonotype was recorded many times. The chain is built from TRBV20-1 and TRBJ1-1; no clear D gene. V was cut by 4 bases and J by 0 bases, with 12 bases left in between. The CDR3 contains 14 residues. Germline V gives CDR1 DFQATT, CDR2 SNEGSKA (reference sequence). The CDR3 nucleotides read TGCAGTGCTAAGGAGGGCCACATGAACACTGAAGCTTTCTTT. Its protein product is CSAKEGHMNTEAFF.

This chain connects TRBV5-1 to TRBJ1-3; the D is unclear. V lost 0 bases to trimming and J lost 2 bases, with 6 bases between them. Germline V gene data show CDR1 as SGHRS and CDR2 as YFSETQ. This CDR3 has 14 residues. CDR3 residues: CASSLGHTGNTIYF. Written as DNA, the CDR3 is TGCGCCAGCAGCTTGGGCCATACTGGAAACACCATATATTTT.

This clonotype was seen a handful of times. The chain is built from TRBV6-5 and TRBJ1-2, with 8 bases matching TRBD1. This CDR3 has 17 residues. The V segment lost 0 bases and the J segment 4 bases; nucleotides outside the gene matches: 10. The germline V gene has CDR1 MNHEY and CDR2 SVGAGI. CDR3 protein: CASSYSNGQGAGYGYTF. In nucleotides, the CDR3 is TGTGCCAGCAGTTACTCGAATGGGCAGGGGGCCGGCTATGGCTACACCTTC.

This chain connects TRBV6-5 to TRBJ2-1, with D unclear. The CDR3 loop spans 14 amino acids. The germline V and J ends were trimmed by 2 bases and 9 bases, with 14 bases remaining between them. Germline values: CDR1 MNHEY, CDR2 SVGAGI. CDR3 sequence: CASSYRATVGEQFF. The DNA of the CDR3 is TGTGCCAGCAGTTACCGGGCCACTGTAGGTGAGCAGTTCTTC.

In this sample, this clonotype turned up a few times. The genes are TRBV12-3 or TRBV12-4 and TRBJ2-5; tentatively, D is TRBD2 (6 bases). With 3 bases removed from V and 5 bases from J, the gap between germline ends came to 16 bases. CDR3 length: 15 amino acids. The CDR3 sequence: CASSLGGSTAETQYF. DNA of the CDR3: TGTGCCAGCAGTTTGGGAGGTTCCACCGCGGAGACCCAGTACTTC.

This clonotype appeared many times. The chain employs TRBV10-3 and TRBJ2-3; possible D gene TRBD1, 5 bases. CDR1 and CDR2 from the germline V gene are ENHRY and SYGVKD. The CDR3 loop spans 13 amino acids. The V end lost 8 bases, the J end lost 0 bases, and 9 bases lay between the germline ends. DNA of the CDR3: TGTGCCATCCGCACAGGTAGCACAGATACGCAGTATTTT. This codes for CAIRTGSTDTQYF.

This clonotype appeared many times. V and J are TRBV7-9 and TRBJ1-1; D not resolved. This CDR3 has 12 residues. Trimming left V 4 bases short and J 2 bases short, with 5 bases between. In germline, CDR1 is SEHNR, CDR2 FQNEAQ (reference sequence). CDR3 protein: CASSYSNTEAFF. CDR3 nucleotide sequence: TGTGCCAGCAGCTATTCTAACACTGAAGCTTTCTTT.

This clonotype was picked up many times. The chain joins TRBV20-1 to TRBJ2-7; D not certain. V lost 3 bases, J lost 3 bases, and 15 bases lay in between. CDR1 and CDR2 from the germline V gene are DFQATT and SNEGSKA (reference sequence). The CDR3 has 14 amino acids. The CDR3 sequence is CSARGRTSVYEQYV. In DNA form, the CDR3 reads TGCAGTGCTAGGGGCAGGACCTCCGTCTACGAGCAGTACGTC.

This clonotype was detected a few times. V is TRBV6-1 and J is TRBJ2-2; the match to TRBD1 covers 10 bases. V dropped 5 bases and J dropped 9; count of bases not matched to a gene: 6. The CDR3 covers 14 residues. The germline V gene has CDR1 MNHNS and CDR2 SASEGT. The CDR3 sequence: CASSPGTGDRELFF. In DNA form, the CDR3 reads TGTGCCAGCAGTCCCGGGACAGGGGACAGGGAGCTGTTTTTT.

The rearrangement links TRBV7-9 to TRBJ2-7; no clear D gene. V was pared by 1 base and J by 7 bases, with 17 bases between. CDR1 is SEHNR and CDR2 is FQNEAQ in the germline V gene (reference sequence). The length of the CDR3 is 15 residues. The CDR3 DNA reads TGTGCCAGCAGCTTAGGTGGGGTACTATCGAATGAGCAGTACTTC. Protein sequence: CASSLGGVLSNEQYF. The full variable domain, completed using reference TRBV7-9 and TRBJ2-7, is DTGVSQNPRHKITKRGQNVTFRCDPISEHNRLYWYRQTLGQGPEFLTYFQNEAQLEKSRLLSDRFSAERPKGSFSTLEIQRTEQGDSAMYLCASSLGGVLSNEQYFGPGTRLTVT.

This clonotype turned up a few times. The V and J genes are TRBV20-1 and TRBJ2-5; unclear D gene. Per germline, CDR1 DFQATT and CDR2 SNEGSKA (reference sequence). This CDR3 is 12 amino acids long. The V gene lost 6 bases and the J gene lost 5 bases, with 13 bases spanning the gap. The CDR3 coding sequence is TGCAGTGCCGTCCTCACTGGGGAGACCCAGTACTTC. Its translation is CSAVLTGETQYF.

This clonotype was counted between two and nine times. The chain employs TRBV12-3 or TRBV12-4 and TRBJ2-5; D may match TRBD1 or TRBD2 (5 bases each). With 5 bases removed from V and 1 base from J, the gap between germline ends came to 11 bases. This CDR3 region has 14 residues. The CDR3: CASSPAGAQETQYF. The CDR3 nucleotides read TGTGCCAGCAGTCCCGCCGGGGCCCAAGAGACCCAGTACTTC.

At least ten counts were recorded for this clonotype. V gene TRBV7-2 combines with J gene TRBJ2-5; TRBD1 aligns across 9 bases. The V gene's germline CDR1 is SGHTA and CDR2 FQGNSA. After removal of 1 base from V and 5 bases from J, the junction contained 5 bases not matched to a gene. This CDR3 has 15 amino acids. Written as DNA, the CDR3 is TGTGCCAGCAGCTTAGGGACAGGGGACGTGGAGACCCAGTACTTC. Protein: CASSLGTGDVETQYF.

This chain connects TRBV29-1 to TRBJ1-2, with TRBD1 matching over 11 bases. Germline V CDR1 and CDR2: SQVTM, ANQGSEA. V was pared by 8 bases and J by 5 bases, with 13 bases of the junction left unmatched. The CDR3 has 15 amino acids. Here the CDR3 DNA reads TGCAGCATAAAATCAGGGACAGGGGGAGGATATGGCTACACCTTC. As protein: CSIKSGTGGGYGYTF.

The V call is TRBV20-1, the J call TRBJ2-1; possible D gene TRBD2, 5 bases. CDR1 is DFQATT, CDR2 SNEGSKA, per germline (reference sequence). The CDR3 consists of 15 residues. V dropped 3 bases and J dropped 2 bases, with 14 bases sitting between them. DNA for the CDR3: TGCAGTGCTAGGGAGGCTACCGGCGCCTACAATGAGCAGTTCTTC. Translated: CSAREATGAYNEQFF.